This T cell receptor beta chain is drawn from a study of cytomegalovirus exposure and HLA in healthy donors. Though nominally healthy at sampling, donors likely had unrecorded immune exposures. CDR1 is LGHNA, CDR2 YNFKEQ, per germline. The CDR3 runs to 14 residues. V lost 1 base, J lost 4 bases, and 10 bases lay in between. Study-level findings and limits: With later analysis, a missense DCLRE1C variant became linked to TCR beta V- and J-gene trimming. The majority of CMV-associated TCR beta chains were reported as apparently HLA-restricted in a later analysis.

60 Vbeta and 13 Jbeta primers were used in PCR. The method was immunoSEQ multiplex PCR; TCRdb's version includes in-frame clones alone and lacks a portion of them. The sample includes about 140,000 clones, around 75% of them seen just once. In the case of this clone: Antigen: not known.

Sample: PBMCs. The source is a man aged 30-40 years in good health and CMV-seronegative. This rearrangement joins TRBV4-2 to TRBJ1-2; D is ambiguous. CDR3 in amino acids: CASSQAPGGYGYTF. DNA of the CDR3: TGTGCCAGCAGCCAAGCCCCCGGCGGCTATGGCTACACCTTC.